This passage covers 5 T cell receptor beta chains from one sample sequenced in a study of shared clonotypes between healthy human individuals. The data were produced by immunoSEQ multiplex PCR, yet TCRdb's version contains in-frame clones alone and is incomplete. The profile covers around 1.6 million clones, with nearly 99% appearing a single time and about 0.45% taken by the ten largest. The sequenced material came from naive CD4+ T cells sorted from blood. Subset described: CD45RA+ positively selected. The origin of the receptors is a man aged 25 to 45 in good health.

The chain combines TRBV2 with TRBJ1-3, with D tentatively TRBD1 (5 bases). Germline values: CDR1 SNHLY, CDR2 FYNNEI. The CDR3 contains 14 residues. V gave up 6 bases and J gave up 0 bases, with 9 bases separating them. CDR3 protein: CASRGTVSGNTIYF. CDR3 nucleotide sequence: TGTGCCAGCAGAGGGACTGTCTCTGGAAACACCATATATTTT.

The V and J genes are TRBV28 and TRBJ1-2, with TRBD1 matching 7 bases. V gave up 2 bases and J gave up 6 bases; unmatched junction bases: 9. This CDR3 comprises 15 residues. Germline V CDR1 and CDR2: MDHEN, SYDVKM. CDR3 loop: CASSLQLGGGHGYTF. Written as DNA, the CDR3 is TGTGCCAGCAGTTTACAGCTTGGAGGGGGCCATGGCTACACCTTC.

The rearrangement joins TRBV5-1 to TRBJ1-1; the match to TRBD1 covers 11 bases. The CDR3 runs 14 residues. After removal of 4 bases from V and 6 bases from J, the junction contained 5 bases not matched to a gene. Germline V lookup: CDR1 SGHRS, CDR2 YFSETQ. The CDR3, as DNA: TGCGCCAGCAGCGCTGCGGGACAGGGGGCTGAAGCTTTCTTT. Translation: CASSAAGQGAEAFF. Looking up the rest from reference TRBV5-1 and TRBJ1-1 gives the full variable domain: KAGVTQTPRYLIKTRGQQVTLSCSPISGHRSVSWYQQTPGQGLQFLFEYFSETQRNKGNFPGRFSGRQFSNSRSEMNVSTLELGDSALYLCASSAAGQGAEAFFGQGTRLTVV.

The chain uses TRBV15 and TRBJ2-3; D may match TRBD1 or TRBD2 (5 bases each). The CDR3 contains 20 residues. V shed 2 bases and J shed 5 bases, with 29 bases lying between them. Germline-derived CDR1 and CDR2 are LNHNV and YYDKDF (reference sequence). The CDR3 spells CATSRSAGTMITVRGDTQYF. In DNA form, the CDR3 reads TGTGCCACCAGCAGATCGGCCGGGACGATGATCACGGTGCGTGGAGATACGCAGTATTTT.

The chain is built from TRBV19 and TRBJ1-5, with 8 bases identical to TRBD1. Germline V gene lookup returns CDR1 LNHDA and CDR2 SQIVND (reference sequence). The CDR3 runs 14 residues. J was trimmed by 7 bases and V by 4 bases; bases with no gene match: 6. DNA of the CDR3: TGTGCCAGTAGTAGCGGACAGGGTGGCCAGCCCCAGCATTTT. Its translation: CASSSGQGGQPQHF.